Listed below are T cell receptor beta chains from one sample, sequenced in a study of blood T cells in healthy people across ages. TCRdb reprocessed the 5' RACE reads with MiXCR, giving one entry per CDR3 protein. The sample holds about 690,000 distinct CDR3 sequences, around two fifths seen once. Sequencing used blood. These receptors were collected from a man older than 75 in good health. Each CDR3 is given with its conserved first and last residue. The order of the fields is V gene, D gene, J gene, CDR3 length, clone size, CDR3 protein, CDR3 DNA. A D gene is named only where the DNA matches it firmly. The size of a clone is reported for some rows only, either as once, few or many, or as a class for expanded clones.

TRBV12-3/TRBV12-4	-	TRBJ2-3	14	-	CASSLLVRADTQYF	TGTGCCAGCAGTTTACTCGTGCGAGCAGATACGCAGTATTTT
TRBV7-2	-	TRBJ2-4	16	-	CASSYLPGTRKNIQYF	TGTGCCAGCAGTTATCTACCGGGGACACGGAAAAACATTCAGTACTTC
TRBV7-2	-	TRBJ1-4	15	few	CASSLDSATNEKLFF	TGTGCCAGCAGCTTAGACAGTGCAACTAATGAAAAACTGTTTTTT
TRBV20-1	-	TRBJ1-1	14	few	CSARGPTVNTEAFF	TGCAGTGCTAGAGGTCCCACCGTGAACACTGAAGCTTTCTTT
TRBV6-1	-	TRBJ2-3	13	few	CASSFKGVDTQYF	TGTGCCAGCAGCTTCAAGGGTGTAGATACGCAGTATTTT
TRBV6-2/TRBV6-3	TRBD1	TRBJ2-7	13	few	CASTPGQVNEQYF	TGTGCCAGCACCCCCGGACAGGTGAACGAGCAGTACTTC
TRBV12-3/TRBV12-4	-	TRBJ1-5	12	-	CASKQGNQPQHF	TGTGCCAGCAAACAGGGTAACCAGCCCCAGCATTTT
TRBV12-3/TRBV12-4	TRBD2	TRBJ2-1	17	few	CASTFYTSGRGSDGQFF	TGTGCCAGCACCTTTTATACTAGCGGGAGGGGGAGTGATGGACAGTTCTTC
TRBV7-9	TRBD1	TRBJ2-1	19	-	CASSLEGSGQGTLYNEQFF	TGTGCCAGCAGCTTAGAGGGGTCAGGACAGGGAACCCTCTACAATGAGCAGTTCTTC
TRBV21-1	-	TRBJ2-5	16	-	CASSPRGAGEYETQYF	TGTGCCAGCAGCCCGAGGGGGGCAGGGGAATACGAGACCCAGTACTTC
TRBV12-3/TRBV12-4	-	TRBJ2-1	15	few	CASSWRRADYNEQFF	TGTGCCAGCAGTTGGCGGAGGGCGGACTACAATGAGCAGTTCTTC
TRBV7-8	-	TRBJ2-5	16	many	CASSLALRLSQETQYF	TGTGCCAGCAGCTTAGCGCTTAGGCTTAGTCAAGAGACCCAGTACTTC
TRBV6-2/TRBV6-3	-	TRBJ1-6	14	-	CASSYYRAGSPLHF	TGTGCCAGCAGTTACTACAGGGCGGGTTCACCCCTCCACTTT
TRBV4-3	-	TRBJ2-3	19	-	CASSQGRDGPLTSTDTQYF	TGCGCCAGCAGCCAAGGGCGGGACGGTCCATTGACGTCCACAGATACGCAGTATTTT
TRBV25-1	TRBD2	TRBJ2-1	16	-	CASSDPEAGTYNEQFF	TGTGCCAGCAGTGACCCGGAAGCGGGGACCTACAATGAGCAGTTCTTC